A selection of T cell receptor beta chains follows, all from one sample in a study of blood T cell repertoires in COVID-19. The protocol was immunoSEQ multiplex PCR, while the TCRdb copy is restricted to in-frame clones and leaves out a portion. This table holds under 450,000 clones, 70% to 90% found once. Sequencing was carried out using peripheral blood. These receptors were obtained from a woman in her fifties or sixties with COVID-19, enrolled during active disease. The CDR3 runs from the conserved cysteine through the conserved F or W.

V gene: TRBV7-2
J gene: TRBJ2-3
CDR3 protein: CASSPTVVAGGFWDTQYF

V gene: TRBV7-9
J gene: TRBJ2-1
CDR3 protein: CASSLTGNEQFF

V gene: TRBV10-1
J gene: TRBJ2-1
CDR3 protein: CASSDRAGADNEQFF

V gene: TRBV3-1/TRBV3-2
J gene: TRBJ1-6
CDR3 protein: CASSQVGSPNSPLHF

V gene: TRBV9
J gene: TRBJ2-1
CDR3 protein: CASSVVYRGGNEQFF

V gene: TRBV27
J gene: TRBJ2-2
CDR3 protein: CASSSIRGRAETGELFF

V gene: TRBV30
J gene: TRBJ1-2
CDR3 protein: CAWRGQSNYGYTF

V gene: TRBV4-2
J gene: TRBJ2-3
CDR3 protein: CASRGESGGAEDTQYF

V gene: TRBV27
J gene: TRBJ1-2
CDR3 protein: CASSLKGGGYGYTF

V gene: TRBV3-1/TRBV3-2
J gene: TRBJ2-2
CDR3 protein: CASSQVGATGELFF

V gene: TRBV7-2
J gene: TRBJ2-2
CDR3 protein: CASTDLAGAGELFF

V gene: TRBV5-6
J gene: TRBJ2-3
CDR3 protein: CASSLDRDRVPDTQYF

V gene: TRBV19
J gene: TRBJ1-4
CDR3 protein: CASSPTPQGRNEKLFF

V gene: TRBV5-6
J gene: TRBJ2-5
CDR3 protein: CASSLGGQGLYQETQYF

V gene: TRBV7-6
J gene: TRBJ2-5
CDR3 protein: CASSPLQRGETQYF

V gene: TRBV5-1
J gene: TRBJ1-6
CDR3 protein: CASSLSHRTGRTNSPLHF

V gene: TRBV10-3
J gene: TRBJ2-2
CDR3 protein: CAITDTSNTGELFF

V gene: TRBV7-9
J gene: TRBJ1-2
CDR3 protein: CASSLLDRDRLSNYGYTF

V gene: TRBV7-9
J gene: TRBJ2-3
CDR3 protein: CASSFTSGGAGTTDTQYF

V gene: TRBV24-1
J gene: TRBJ2-3
CDR3 protein: CATSEVGANTQYF

V gene: TRBV7-5
J gene: TRBJ1-2
CDR3 protein: CARSLAHYRGQSYTF

V gene: TRBV4-2
J gene: TRBJ2-2
CDR3 protein: CASSQVSGNTGELFF

V gene: TRBV7-2
J gene: TRBJ1-2
CDR3 protein: CASTWGVYGYTF

V gene: TRBV11-2
J gene: TRBJ1-5
CDR3 protein: CASSQQGQPQHF

V gene: TRBV5-1
J gene: TRBJ2-5
CDR3 protein: CASSLQQGVETQYF

V gene: TRBV14
J gene: TRBJ2-7
CDR3 protein: CASSHVSYEQYF

V gene: TRBV7-2
J gene: TRBJ2-3
CDR3 protein: CASSLLGPTDTQYF

V gene: TRBV5-1
J gene: TRBJ2-1
CDR3 protein: CASSVTSDEQFF

V gene: TRBV28
J gene: TRBJ2-1
CDR3 protein: CASLAGGPLGEQFF

V gene: TRBV9
J gene: TRBJ2-3
CDR3 protein: CASSVLGGRGTDTQYF

V gene: TRBV7-3
J gene: TRBJ2-3
CDR3 protein: CASSLISSGGTSTDTQYF

V gene: TRBV27
J gene: TRBJ2-1
CDR3 protein: CASSRQRIRDNEQFF

V gene: TRBV2
J gene: TRBJ2-7
CDR3 protein: CASTYRWQADEQYF

V gene: TRBV30
J gene: TRBJ1-2
CDR3 protein: CAWVGGANYGYTF

V gene: TRBV3-1/TRBV3-2
J gene: TRBJ2-7
CDR3 protein: CASTATGTYEQYF

V gene: TRBV7-2
J gene: TRBJ1-5
CDR3 protein: CASSLYPQGAWSQPQHF

V gene: TRBV3-1/TRBV3-2
J gene: TRBJ2-1
CDR3 protein: CASSHGQGLTNEQFF

V gene: TRBV5-6
J gene: TRBJ2-7
CDR3 protein: CASSLLGGEQYF

V gene: TRBV7-6
J gene: TRBJ1-1
CDR3 protein: CASSLEPGLGNEGAFF

V gene: TRBV6-2/TRBV6-3
J gene: TRBJ2-1
CDR3 protein: CASSPGGATYNEQFF

V gene: TRBV4-1
J gene: TRBJ1-5
CDR3 protein: CASSRNSQGIQPQHF

V gene: TRBV6-1
J gene: TRBJ2-1
CDR3 protein: CASSDGGGGPEQFF

V gene: TRBV5-1
J gene: TRBJ1-4
CDR3 protein: CASSSQVATNEKLFF

V gene: TRBV27
J gene: TRBJ1-2
CDR3 protein: CASSLIRDNYGYTF

V gene: TRBV18
J gene: TRBJ1-5
CDR3 protein: CASSPGSEQPQHF

V gene: TRBV7-2
J gene: TRBJ2-5
CDR3 protein: CASSLQASGAGGTQYF

V gene: TRBV27
J gene: TRBJ1-6
CDR3 protein: CASSLSPRTPLHF

V gene: TRBV13
J gene: TRBJ1-1
CDR3 protein: CASSSPGNTEAFF

V gene: TRBV3-1/TRBV3-2
J gene: TRBJ1-5
CDR3 protein: CASSPGGNQPQHF

V gene: TRBV7-8
J gene: TRBJ2-5
CDR3 protein: CASSRLAGGPRETQYF

V gene: TRBV24-1
J gene: TRBJ2-7
CDR3 protein: CATRGVWVGDEGQYF